The present T cell receptor beta chain was sequenced within a study of control samples from healthy donors and cancer patients. TCRdb's copy holds only in-frame clones and misses some; the assay was immunoSEQ multiplex PCR. The repertoire holds 50,000 to 65,000 clones, with 75% to 95% as singletons. Sample: PBMCs. The receptor's source is a woman aged 50 to 60 with colorectal cancer.

CDR3: CASSGEFPYEQYF. CDR3 nucleotides: TGTGCCAGCTCGGGGGAGTTTCCCTACGAGCAGTACTTC. The chain is built from TRBV19 and TRBJ2-7; D possibly corresponds to TRBD2 (6 bases). The CDR3 runs to 13 residues. V was trimmed by 9 bases and J by 2 bases, leaving 14 bases between them. From germline, CDR1 is LNHDA and CDR2 SQIVND (reference sequence).